The rows below give T cell receptor beta chains drawn from one sample of a study of cytomegalovirus exposure and HLA in healthy donors. Clones were sequenced by immunoSEQ multiplex PCR, and TCRdb holds only the in-frame ones, with some missing. In the table there are about 200,000 clones, around 82% of which are singletons. The sequenced sample consisted of PBMCs. The receptors shown here come from a woman aged 25 to 39 in good health and CMV-seronegative. CDR3s include the opening cysteine and the closing phenylalanine or tryptophan. Fields, in order: D gene, V gene, clone size, J gene, CDR3 protein, CDR3 DNA. D genes are given only for firm matches. Some rows mark clone size as missing; the rest say once, few, many or name a class of expanded clone.

>TRBD1|TRBV2|-|TRBJ2-2
CASSGTVRSPNTGELFF
TGTGCCAGCAGCGGGACAGTCCGTTCCCCGAACACCGGGGAGCTGTTTTTT
>-|TRBV4-2|-|TRBJ2-7
CASSQAQVTYEQYF
TGTGCCAGCAGCCAAGCACAGGTGACCTACGAGCAGTACTTC
>TRBD1|TRBV30|-|TRBJ1-1
CAWSGQGEDTEAFF
TGTGCCTGGAGTGGACAGGGGGAGGACACTGAAGCTTTCTTT
>-|TRBV7-9|-|TRBJ2-7
CSSSLVSVRSYEQYF
TGTTCCAGCAGCTTAGTGTCCGTTCGTAGCTACGAGCAGTACTTC
>-|TRBV7-8|-|TRBJ1-1
CASSLVYGAAGSTEAFF
TGTGCCAGCAGCTTAGTTTATGGGGCAGCGGGATCCACTGAAGCTTTCTTT
>TRBD2|TRBV10-3|-|TRBJ2-3
CAIRLAGDTDTQYF
TGTGCCATCCGGCTAGCGGGGGACACAGATACGCAGTATTTT
>TRBD1|TRBV5-1|-|TRBJ1-2
CASSFRGQQDYGYTF
TGCGCCAGCAGCTTTAGGGGACAGCAGGACTATGGCTACACCTTC
>-|TRBV5-1|once|TRBJ1-4
CASSLSRGSSREKLFF
TGCGCCAGCAGCTTGTCCAGGGGTAGTAGTCGGGAAAAACTGTTTTTT
>-|TRBV7-6|-|TRBJ2-1
CASSDRVYNEQFF
TGTGCCAGCAGCGACAGAGTATACAATGAGCAGTTCTTC
>-|TRBV30|-|TRBJ1-2
CAWSVNSLRGGYTF
TGTGCCTGGAGTGTAAACTCCCTCCGGGGTGGCTACACCTTC
>-|TRBV19|-|TRBJ2-2
CASSRVLPATHTGELFF
TGTGCCAGTAGTCGGGTTCTACCCGCAACTCACACCGGGGAGCTGTTTTTT
>TRBD2|TRBV6-5|-|TRBJ2-7
CASSPGTSLFYEQYF
TGTGCCAGCAGTCCCGGGACTAGTCTCTTCTACGAGCAGTACTTC
>-|TRBV9|-|TRBJ1-1
CASSATAANTEAFF
TGTGCCAGCAGCGCGACAGCCGCGAACACTGAAGCTTTCTTT
>-|TRBV4-2|few|TRBJ2-1
CASSQEGGGANEQFF
TGTGCCAGCAGCCAAGAGGGAGGGGGGGCCAATGAGCAGTTCTTC
>-|TRBV6-5|-|TRBJ1-2
CASSEVGGGNGYTF
TGTGCCAGCAGTGAAGTAGGGGGGGGAAATGGCTACACCTTC
>TRBD1|TRBV18|few|TRBJ2-7
CASSLPTGSFDEQYF
TGTGCCAGCTCACTTCCGACAGGGTCCTTCGACGAGCAGTACTTC
>-|TRBV28|-|TRBJ2-2
CASSRRTRSTGELFF
TGTGCCAGCAGCCGACGTACTAGGAGCACCGGGGAGCTGTTTTTT
>TRBD1|TRBV4-1|-|TRBJ1-5
CASSQFLTGAGGPQHF
TGCGCCAGCAGCCAATTTCTAACGGGGGCAGGGGGGCCCCAGCATTTT
>-|TRBV2|once|TRBJ1-2
CASSLGQPPYGYTF
TGTGCCAGCAGTCTTGGACAGCCGCCCTATGGCTACACCTTC
>TRBD2|TRBV7-9|-|TRBJ2-3
CASSGTSGSGRTDTQYF
TGTGCCAGCAGCGGGACTAGCGGATCCGGGCGCACAGATACGCAGTATTTT
>TRBD1|TRBV6-6|once|TRBJ2-5
CASSSPGTGEETQYF
TGTGCCAGCAGTTCCCCCGGGACAGGGGAAGAGACCCAGTACTTC
>-|TRBV5-6|few|TRBJ2-2
CASRPFPGANTGELFF
TGTGCCAGCAGGCCCTTCCCCGGGGCGAACACCGGGGAGCTGTTTTTT
>-|TRBV27|once|TRBJ2-3
CASSLKGLSRGLGGHTQYF
TGTGCCAGCAGTTTAAAGGGTTTGAGCAGGGGTTTAGGAGGTCATACGCAGTATTTT
>-|TRBV28|-|TRBJ2-5
CASSVSEYLIRETQYF
TGTGCCAGCAGCGTGTCCGAATACTTAATTCGGGAGACCCAGTACTTC
>-|TRBV20-1|-|TRBJ2-3
CSASLGDTQYF
TGCAGTGCTAGCCTCGGGGATACGCAGTATTTT
>-|TRBV15|-|TRBJ2-1
CATSSAQRNEQFF
TGTGCCACCAGTAGCGCTCAACGGAATGAGCAGTTCTTC
>-|TRBV27|once|TRBJ1-1
CASSLWVGGSGGTEAFF
TGTGCCAGCAGTTTATGGGTTGGGGGCTCGGGGGGCACTGAAGCTTTCTTT
>-|TRBV5-6|-|TRBJ1-5
CASSSATEGLPQHF
TGTGCCAGCAGCTCCGCCACGGAGGGGTTGCCCCAGCATTTT
>TRBD2|TRBV27|-|TRBJ2-3
CASSLRVGGLAGDTQYF
TGTGCCAGCAGTTTGAGGGTGGGGGGACTAGCAGGGGATACGCAGTATTTT
>TRBD1|TRBV27|-|TRBJ2-3
CASNGQGRITQYF
TGTGCCAGCAATGGACAGGGGCGTATCACGCAGTATTTT
>-|TRBV18|-|TRBJ1-4
CASSPRQVSTNEKLFF
TGTGCCAGCTCACCCCGACAGGTTTCAACTAATGAAAAACTGTTTTTT
>-|TRBV28|once|TRBJ2-2
CASRPTGTGELFF
TGTGCCAGCAGGCCGACAGGAACCGGGGAGCTGTTTTTT
>TRBD2|TRBV2|once|TRBJ2-1
CATSSPSGRPSSYNEQFF
TGTGCCACAAGCAGTCCTAGCGGGAGGCCCAGCTCCTACAATGAGCAGTTCTTC
>TRBD2|TRBV28|-|TRBJ2-3
CASSFVAGTDTQYF
TGTGCCAGCAGTTTTGTAGCGGGGACAGATACGCAGTATTTT
>-|TRBV2|-|TRBJ2-5
CASRRNLGGETQYF
TGTGCCAGCAGAAGGAACCTAGGGGGAGAGACCCAGTACTTC
>TRBD1|TRBV9|-|TRBJ2-2
CASSVASGQADTGELFF
TGTGCCAGCAGCGTAGCTTCGGGACAGGCGGACACCGGGGAGCTGTTTTTT
>TRBD2|TRBV28|-|TRBJ2-7
CASSLWPSGTYEQYF
TGTGCCAGCAGTTTATGGCCTAGCGGTACCTACGAGCAGTACTTC
>-|TRBV5-6|-|TRBJ2-5
CASSFPTGLTQYF
TGTGCCAGCAGCTTTCCTACAGGATTGACCCAGTACTTC
>-|TRBV6-1|-|TRBJ1-2
CASSEAGRGGYTF
TGTGCCAGCAGTGAAGCTGGAAGGGGTGGCTACACCTTC
>-|TRBV18|-|TRBJ1-2
CASSPSNFAGYTF
TGTGCCAGCTCCCCTAGCAATTTCGCTGGCTACACCTTC
>-|TRBV7-9|-|TRBJ2-7
CASSTWDKQYF
TGTGCCAGCAGCACTTGGGACAAGCAGTACTTC
>-|TRBV2|-|TRBJ2-7
CASSEMASYEQYF
TGTGCCAGCAGTGAAATGGCCTCCTACGAGCAGTACTTC
>-|TRBV13|-|TRBJ2-5
CASSLTGRRETQYF
TGTGCCAGCAGCTTGACAGGGAGGCGGGAGACCCAGTACTTC
>-|TRBV23-1|-|TRBJ1-5
CASTDRSQHF
TGCGCCAGCACTGACAGGTCCCAGCATTTT
>-|TRBV5-1|-|TRBJ2-3
CASSPDRNTDTQYF
TGCGCCAGCAGCCCGGACAGAAACACAGATACGCAGTATTTT
>-|TRBV9|-|TRBJ2-1
CASSVAGGAEGEQFF
TGTGCCAGCAGCGTAGCTGGGGGGGCCGAAGGGGAGCAGTTCTTC
>TRBD1|TRBV7-2|-|TRBJ1-1
CASSFYRGYTEAFF
TGTGCCAGCAGCTTTTACAGGGGTTACACTGAAGCTTTCTTT
>-|TRBV6-4|-|TRBJ2-2
CASSDGFEVGELFF
TGTGCCAGCAGTGATGGGTTCGAGGTCGGGGAGCTGTTTTTT
>TRBD1|TRBV29-1|few|TRBJ1-2
CSVDPGQGVDYGYTF
TGCAGCGTTGATCCGGGACAGGGGGTTGACTATGGCTACACCTTC
>-|TRBV28|-|TRBJ2-4
CASSARRGISTGNIQYF
TGTGCCAGCAGTGCTCGGCGGGGAATATCTACGGGGAACATTCAGTACTTC
>TRBD2|TRBV14|-|TRBJ2-3
CASSHVLAGPDTQYF
TGTGCCAGCAGCCATGTCCTAGCGGGACCAGATACGCAGTATTTT